These 23 T cell receptor beta chains originate from one sample sequenced in a study of radiation and T cells in renal cell carcinoma (TCRdb year 2020). The library relied on the immunoSEQ multiplex PCR assay. TCRdb holds this immuneACCESS table with in-frame rearrangements only. Some clones are missing; in checked studies, unresolved V genes explain under half, and the rest has no known cause. The sample has under 150,000 clones on record, more than 80% of them singletons. Under 2.5% of the sample rests with the top ten. The time point label, read with the paper, signifies: blood 2 weeks post-SBRT. Sample treatment or condition, as interpreted from the label and publication: 15 Gy SBRT to primary tumor, nephrectomy 4 weeks later. This specimen consisted of blood, obtained from a patient whose treatment included radiotherapy and nephrectomy. The source of these receptors is an older woman with renal cell carcinoma.

The V and J genes are TRBV4-2 and TRBJ1-6; TRBD1 might be the D (5 bases). Trimming removed 1 base at V and 7 bases at J, with 14 bases between. The CDR3 sequence is 16 residues long. Looked up from germline, CDR1 is LGHNA and CDR2 is YNFKEQ. The CDR3 region is CASSQAVQGRNSPLHF. CDR3 coding DNA: TGTGCCAGCAGCCAAGCGGTCCAGGGCAGGAATTCACCCCTCCACTTT.

This clone was recorded once. The CDR3 nucleotides are TGTGCCAGCAGCTCGGGGCTAAGAACAGGGCCCACCGGGGAGCTGTTTTTT. Translating gives CASSSGLRTGPTGELFF. The chain recombines TRBV11-2 with TRBJ2-2; weak D call: TRBD1 (6 bases). V was pared by 4 bases and J by 4 bases, with 19 bases between. Per germline, CDR1 SGHAT and CDR2 FQNNGV. This CDR3 comprises 17 residues.

This clone was recorded once. The genes are TRBV9 and TRBJ2-3; maybe TRBD2 (6 bases). CDR3 size: 15 residues. Germline CDR1 reads SGDLS; CDR2 reads YYNGEE. The V end lost 0 bases, the J end lost 1 base, and 9 bases lay between the germline ends. CDR3 in amino acids: CASSVAASGTDTQYF. The CDR3 coding sequence is TGTGCCAGCAGCGTAGCGGCTAGCGGCACAGATACGCAGTATTTT.

The CDR3 DNA reads as TGTGCCAGCAGTTTTCCCGGGAACCAATGGAGGGCTGGTAAAGATAATTCACCCCTCCACTTT. Translated: CASSFPGNQWRAGKDNSPLHF. The chain employs TRBV28 and TRBJ1-6; D ambiguous. This CDR3 comprises 21 residues. Germline V lookup: CDR1 MDHEN, CDR2 SYDVKM. Trimming removed 3 bases from V and 5 bases from J, with 29 bases in between.

The chain combines TRBV19 with TRBJ2-3, with no clear D. The germline CDR1 and CDR2 sequences are LNHDA and SQIVND (reference sequence). The CDR3 is 13 residues long. Trimming took 3 bases from V and 2 from J, leaving 6 bases between them. The CDR3 loop is CASSMGVTDTQYF. Here the CDR3 DNA reads TGTGCCAGTAGTATGGGCGTCACAGATACGCAGTATTTT.

This chain connects TRBV9 to TRBJ2-3, with no clear D. The CDR3 length is 14 residues. Deletions cut 0 bases from V and 0 bases from J, with 5 bases between. Germline CDR1 and CDR2: SGDLS and YYNGEE. The CDR3 sequence: CASSVGFSTDTQYF. CDR3 DNA sequence: TGTGCCAGCAGCGTAGGATTTAGCACAGATACGCAGTATTTT.

The chain couples TRBV11-2 to TRBJ1-3, with D possibly TRBD1 on 5 matching bases. CDR1 and CDR2 from the germline V gene are SGHAT and FQNNGV. The CDR3 is 14 amino acids. V lost 7 bases, J lost 2 bases, and 12 bases lay in between. The CDR3 DNA follows: TGTGCCAGCAACCTAGGGGAAACTGGAAACACCATATATTTT. Amino acid sequence: CASNLGETGNTIYF.

This sequence joins TRBV10-3 and TRBJ2-1, with unresolved D. Per the germline V gene, CDR1 is ENHRY and CDR2 is SYGVKD. The CDR3 is made up of 15 amino acids. The V and J ends lost 3 bases and 7 bases respectively, with 16 bases between them. The CDR3 region is CAISDFSAKGNEQFF. As DNA, the CDR3 is TGTGCCATCAGTGATTTTTCGGCAAAAGGGAATGAGCAGTTCTTC.

This rearrangement joins TRBV2 to TRBJ1-2; D gene ambiguous. Germline V CDR1 and CDR2: SNHLY, FYNNEI. V lost 5 bases to trimming and J lost 6 bases, with 16 bases between them. This CDR3 region has 14 residues. CDR3 region: CASSLHRVINGYTF. In DNA form, the CDR3 reads TGTGCCAGCAGTCTACACAGAGTTATCAATGGCTACACCTTC. The full variable domain, with the rest looked up from reference TRBV2 and TRBJ1-2, is EPEVTQTPSHQVTQMGQEVILRCVPISNHLYFYWYRQILGQKVEFLVSFYNNEISEKSEIFDDQFSVERPDGSNFTLKIRSTKLEDSAMYFCASSLHRVINGYTFGSGTRLTVV.

The table lists this clone with a count of one. The chain uses TRBV9 and TRBJ2-4, with TRBD1 matching over 8 bases. The CDR3 is 18 amino acids. Trimming took 4 bases from V and 0 from J; bases not matched to a gene: 12. From germline, CDR1 is SGDLS and CDR2 YYNGEE. DNA for the CDR3: TGTGCCAGCAGCCCCGGGACAGGTTTCATGGTAGCCAAAAACATTCAGTACTTC. Its protein is CASSPGTGFMVAKNIQYF.

As DNA, the CDR3 is TGCGCCAGCAGCTCCTTGACAGGGAGTGGAAACACCATATATTTT. It specifies CASSSLTGSGNTIYF. The V gene is TRBV5-1, the J gene TRBJ1-3, with 7 bases aligning to TRBD1. This CDR3 region has 15 residues. The J segment lost 3 bases and the V segment lost 3 bases, leaving 6 bases of the junction unmatched. Germline-derived CDR1 and CDR2 are SGHRS and YFSETQ.

This clone showed up just once. The chain links TRBV23-1 to TRBJ1-3; D is ambiguous. TRBV23-1 is designated an ORF whose function remains uncertain. V lost 2 bases and J lost 2, with 7 bases in between. The CDR3 is 14 amino acids. CDR3 coding DNA: TGCGCCAGCAGTCAAAGGGTAGCTGGAAACACCATATATTTT. Its protein is CASSQRVAGNTIYF.

This chain joins TRBV11-3 and TRBJ2-7; weak D call: TRBD2 (6 bases). V was trimmed by 1 base and J by 3 bases, leaving 13 bases between them. The CDR3 has 15 residues. The germline gives CDR1 SGHNT, CDR2 YENEEA. Here the CDR3 DNA reads TGTGCCAGCAGCTTAGGCGGGGACGGGTACTACGAGCAGTACTTC. Protein product: CASSLGGDGYYEQYF.

This sequence joins TRBV5-4 and TRBJ2-3; 10 bases fit TRBD2. This CDR3 contains 15 residues. V gave up 4 bases and J gave up 1 base; unmatched junction bases: 3. The germline gives CDR1 SGHNT, CDR2 YYREEE (reference sequence). In DNA, the CDR3 is TGTGCCAGCAGCACCGGGACTAGCGGCACAGATACGCAGTATTTT. This encodes CASSTGTSGTDTQYF.

This clone was recorded at least ten times. The J gene is TRBJ1-2, the V gene TRBV5-1, with D possibly matching TRBD1 (5 bases). Germline V gene data show CDR1 as SGHRS and CDR2 as YFSETQ. V gave up 5 bases and J gave up 0 bases, with 11 bases separating them. The CDR3 runs to 14 residues. The CDR3 DNA follows: TGCGCCAGCAGTAGGGACGACTCTAACTATGGCTACACCTTC. This sequence encodes CASSRDDSNYGYTF.

V usage is TRBV6-1 and J usage is TRBJ2-2; D might be TRBD1 (6 bases). Germline CDR1 and CDR2: MNHNS and SASEGT. V shed 2 bases and J shed 7 bases, with 14 bases lying between them. The CDR3 is made up of 15 amino acids. CDR3 nucleotide sequence: TGTGCCAGCAGTGAAATGGGACATTCTATCGGGGAGCTGTTTTTT. It specifies CASSEMGHSIGELFF.

The chain recombines TRBV18 with TRBJ1-1; D is possibly TRBD1 (6 bases). The length of the CDR3 is 15 residues. Germline CDR1 and CDR2: KGHSH and LQKENI. The V end was cut by 0 bases, the J end by 4 bases, with 12 bases between. Here the CDR3 reads CASSPPNRVATEAFF. The CDR3 region has the DNA TGTGCCAGCTCACCACCGAACAGGGTCGCCACTGAAGCTTTCTTT.

This chain uses TRBV11-2 with TRBJ2-7, with D possibly being TRBD1 (6 bases). Trimming pared 4 bases from V and 3 bases from J, leaving 13 bases between. Germline V gene sequence: CDR1 SGHAT, CDR2 FQNNGV. The CDR3 runs to 14 residues. The CDR3 spells CASSSDRSSYEQYF. In nucleotides, the CDR3 is TGTGCCAGCAGCTCGGACAGATCGAGCTACGAGCAGTACTTC.

The V and J genes are TRBV9 and TRBJ2-5, with D possibly TRBD2 on 7 matching bases. The length of the CDR3 is 16 residues. Trimming cost V 0 bases and J 1 base, with 13 bases left between them. Germline assignment: CDR1 SGDLS and CDR2 YYNGEE. The CDR3 DNA reads as TGTGCCAGCAGCGTAGAAGGCCGGGGGGCCCAAGAGACCCAGTACTTC. It encodes CASSVEGRGAQETQYF.

The chain recombines TRBV14 with TRBJ2-1; 7 bases match TRBD1. J gave up 3 bases and V 0 bases, and 11 bases lay outside the gene matches. The length of the CDR3 is 18 residues. CDR1 and CDR2 from the germline V gene are SGHDN and FVKESK. CDR3 sequence reads: CASSQDRDRDHVYNEQFF. CDR3 in DNA: TGTGCCAGCAGCCAAGATCGAGACAGGGACCATGTCTACAATGAGCAGTTCTTC. Full variable domain (remainder filled in from reference TRBV14 and TRBJ2-1): EAGVTQFPSHSVIEKGQTVTLRCDPISGHDNLYWYRRVMGKEIKFLLHFVKESKQDESGMPNNRFLAERTGGTYSTLKVQPAELEDSGVYFCASSQDRDRDHVYNEQFFGPGTRLTVL.

The sample holds a few counts of this clone. J is TRBJ1-2 and V is TRBV27; a weak D match, TRBD1 (6 bases). The CDR3 runs 18 residues. Germline V gene data show CDR1 as MNHEY and CDR2 as SMNVEV (reference sequence). V lost 0 bases and J lost 8, with 25 bases in between. The CDR3 DNA is TGTGCCAGCAGTTTATCGAAGAATTCGGGGGCGCGGCGGGAGGGCTACACCTTC. As protein: CASSLSKNSGARREGYTF.

This clone was detected once. V is TRBV23-1 and J is TRBJ2-5; D is possibly TRBD2 (6 bases). The tail of the sequence fits TRBJ2-7 better, so the J call may be wrong. TRBV23-1 is filed as an ORF, its function uncertain. There are 13 residues in the CDR3. This CDR3 is CASSRLGDYEQYF. In DNA, the CDR3 is TGCGCCAGCAGTCGACTAGGGGACTACGAGCAGTACTTC.

The chain uses TRBV5-4 and TRBJ2-7; 8 positions agree with TRBD1. J gave up 0 bases and V 4 bases, and 9 bases lay outside the gene matches. There are 16 residues in the CDR3. Germline CDR1 SGHNT, CDR2 YYREEE (reference sequence). The CDR3 loop reads CASSPDRGRSSYEQYF. In DNA, the CDR3 is TGTGCCAGCAGCCCCGACAGGGGCCGGAGCTCCTACGAGCAGTACTTC.